This T cell receptor beta chain derives from a study of blood T cell repertoires in COVID-19. Deletions cut 1 base from V and 0 bases from J, with 6 bases between. Germline CDR1 is SGHVS and CDR2 is FQNEAQ. The CDR3 contains 14 residues. The repertoire was sequenced with immunoSEQ multiplex PCR; TCRdb's copy has only in-frame clones and lacks some. The sample carries under 200,000 clones, 70% to 80% recorded once. Sequenced material: peripheral blood. The rearrangement links TRBV7-8 to TRBJ1-2, with D perhaps TRBD1 (5 bases). This receptor was identified in a man in his fifties or sixties with acute or convalescent COVID-19. The CDR3 protein is CASSLDRTNYGYTF. CDR3 coding DNA: TGTGCCAGCAGCTTAGACAGGACTAACTATGGCTACACCTTC.